These 23 T cell receptor beta chains were sequenced from one sample in a study of blood T cell repertoires in COVID-19. Measured with immunoSEQ multiplex PCR; TCRdb has only the in-frame clones, and not every one. Of tens of thousands of clones listed, 65% to 90% are singletons. The specimen was peripheral blood. These receptors all come from a man over 45 with COVID-19, enrolled during active disease.

This clone occurred once. The chain uses TRBV7-4 and TRBJ2-7, with 11 nucleotides matching TRBD2. This CDR3 contains 17 residues. CDR1 is SGHVT, CDR2 SQSDAQ, per germline. With V trimmed by 6 bases and J by 6 bases, 16 bases remained unmatched. CDR3 sequence reads: CASSQQTSGIPPFEQYF. The DNA of the CDR3 is TGTGCCAGCAGTCAACAGACTAGCGGGATCCCCCCATTCGAGCAGTACTTC.

The table lists this clone with a count of one. In DNA, the CDR3 is TGTGCCAGCAGCTTTAGGCTAGCGGGAGAGGGTGAGCAGTTCTTC. This codes for CASSFRLAGEGEQFF. The rearrangement links TRBV7-8 to TRBJ2-1; 10 bases match TRBD2. The ends lost 3 bases at V and 9 bases at J; junction bases unmatched: 8. The CDR3 has 15 amino acids. Looked up from germline, CDR1 is SGHVS and CDR2 is FQNEAQ.

The chain combines TRBV7-8 with TRBJ1-2; 7 bases map to TRBD1. Germline CDR1 reads SGHVS; CDR2 reads FQNEAQ. This CDR3 region has 13 residues. V lost 0 bases to trimming and J lost 7 bases; unmatched junction nucleotides: 2. The CDR3 coding sequence is TGTGCCAGCAGCTTAGCCGGGACAGCTGGCTACACCTTC. Its translation: CASSLAGTAGYTF.

The chain has TRBV12-3 or TRBV12-4 and TRBJ1-3, with unresolved D. This CDR3 has 11 residues. With 5 bases removed from V and 9 bases from J, the gap between germline ends came to 8 bases. The CDR3 loop is CASSLPGTIYF. CDR3 sequence (DNA): TGTGCCAGCAGTCTCCCGGGCACCATATATTTT.

This clone was observed a few times. The chain carries TRBV29-1 and TRBJ1-5; TRBD1 matches 8 bases. Trimming cost V 4 bases and J 7 bases; bases outside gene matches: 6. Per germline, CDR1 SQVTM and CDR2 ANQGSEA. The CDR3 extends over 13 amino acids. The CDR3 sequence is CSVGDRQGQPQHF. For the CDR3, the DNA is TGCAGCGTTGGCGACAGACAGGGGCAGCCCCAGCATTTT.

The chain combines TRBV18 with TRBJ2-5, with D perhaps matching TRBD2 (5 bases). Trimming removed 1 base at V and 2 bases at J, with 8 bases between. Per germline, CDR1 KGHSH and CDR2 LQKENI. There are 14 residues in the CDR3. The CDR3 DNA is TGTGCCAGCTCACCACGTGAGGGTCAAGAGACCCAGTACTTC. Residues: CASSPREGQETQYF.

This clone is a singleton in its sample. The DNA of the CDR3 is TGTGCCTGGACCCAAAGGGGCTACTATGGCTACACCTTC. Its translation is CAWTQRGYYGYTF. J is TRBJ1-2 and V is TRBV30; D is perhaps TRBD1 (5 bases). The germline V and J ends were trimmed by 4 bases and 3 bases, with 12 bases remaining between them. From germline, CDR1 is GTSNPN and CDR2 SVGIG (reference sequence). CDR3 length equals 13 residues. Full variable domain (rest looked up from reference TRBV30 and TRBJ1-2): SQTIHQWPATLVQPVGSPLSLECTVEGTSNPNLYWYRQAAGRGLQLLFYSVGIGQISSEVPQNLSASRPQDRQFILSSKKLLLSDSGFYLCAWTQRGYYGYTFGSGTRLTVV.

The J gene is TRBJ2-1, the V gene TRBV30; D unclear. With 2 bases removed from V and 5 bases from J, the gap between germline ends came to 7 bases. Germline V lookup: CDR1 GTSNPN, CDR2 SVGIG (reference sequence). This CDR3 is 12 amino acids long. CDR3 sequence: CAWSSEDNEQFF. In nucleotides, the CDR3 is TGTGCCTGGAGTAGCGAGGACAATGAGCAGTTCTTC. Looking up the rest from reference TRBV30 and TRBJ2-1 gives the full variable domain: SQTIHQWPATLVQPVGSPLSLECTVEGTSNPNLYWYRQAAGRGLQLLFYSVGIGQISSEVPQNLSASRPQDRQFILSSKKLLLSDSGFYLCAWSSEDNEQFFGPGTRLTVL.

The chain carries TRBV14 and TRBJ2-5; D is possibly TRBD2 (6 bases). The germline gives CDR1 SGHDN, CDR2 FVKESK. The CDR3 is 15 residues long. Trimming left V 1 base short and J 2 bases short, with 11 bases between. CDR3 residues: CASSQGGLLQETQYF. As DNA, the CDR3 is TGTGCCAGCAGCCAAGGGGGACTCCTACAAGAGACCCAGTACTTC.

This clone was recorded once. This chain links TRBV9 with TRBJ1-1; the match to TRBD1 covers 8 bases. Trimming removed 3 bases from V and 0 bases from J; junction bases left unmatched: 4. Germline V CDR1 and CDR2: SGDLS, YYNGEE. The CDR3 runs 15 residues. The chain's CDR3 is CASSGTGTLNTEAFF. Written as DNA, the CDR3 is TGTGCCAGCAGCGGGACAGGGACTTTGAACACTGAAGCTTTCTTT.

The V gene is TRBV7-9, the J gene TRBJ2-5; TRBD1 matches at 9 bases. The germline gives CDR1 SEHNR, CDR2 FQNEAQ (reference sequence). Trimming removed 4 bases from V and 4 bases from J; junction bases left unmatched: 10. This CDR3 comprises 16 residues. CDR3 sequence (DNA): TGTGCCAGCAGCTGGGCGGGACAGGGTTCTGTAGAGACCCAGTACTTC. Its protein is CASSWAGQGSVETQYF.

The chain combines TRBV9 with TRBJ1-2, with TRBD1 identical over 8 bases. Germline trimming cut 3 bases from V and 6 bases from J; bases unmatched to any gene: 4. The germline gives CDR1 SGDLS, CDR2 YYNGEE. CDR3 length: 13 residues. The chain's CDR3 is CASSEDRADGYTF. CDR3 DNA sequence: TGTGCCAGCAGCGAGGACAGGGCGGATGGCTACACCTTC.

J is TRBJ2-1 and V is TRBV6-1, with TRBD1 identical over 7 bases. Germline values: CDR1 MNHNS, CDR2 SASEGT. This CDR3 has 15 residues. The J segment lost 2 bases and the V segment lost 3 bases, leaving 4 bases of the junction unmatched. This CDR3 is CASSDRQGAYNEQFF. The CDR3, as DNA: TGTGCCAGCAGTGATCGGCAGGGGGCCTACAATGAGCAGTTCTTC.

V and J are TRBV19 and TRBJ1-1; TRBD1 aligns across 9 bases. Germline loops: CDR1 LNHDA, CDR2 SQIVND (reference sequence). This CDR3 has 15 amino acids. Losses at the gene ends were 5 bases for V and 1 base for J; bases not matched to a gene: 5. The CDR3 nucleotides read TGTGCCAGTAGTTTCGGGACAGGGAGGAACACTGAAGCTTTCTTT. It yields the protein CASSFGTGRNTEAFF.

The CDR3 reads CASSRGTNKDEQYF. The CDR3 DNA reads as TGTGCCAGCAGTCGGGGGACTAACAAGGACGAGCAGTACTTC. This rearrangement joins TRBV5-5 to TRBJ2-7; 7 bases are shared with TRBD2. Looked up from germline, CDR1 is SGHKS and CDR2 is YYEKEE (reference sequence). V was clipped by 5 bases and J by 5 bases; unmatched bases: 10. This CDR3 comprises 14 residues.

V and J are TRBV6-4 and TRBJ2-3; D gene ambiguous. V shed 0 bases and J shed 0 bases, with 7 bases lying between them. The germline CDR1 and CDR2 sequences are MRHNA and SNTAGT. This CDR3 is 15 amino acids long. The CDR3 DNA reads as TGTGCCAGCAGTGACTCCGGCGGAAGCACAGATACGCAGTATTTT. Its protein product is CASSDSGGSTDTQYF.

For this clone: Other DNA sequences in this specimen translate into the identical CDR3. The chain links TRBV5-1 to TRBJ1-6, with D possibly TRBD1 on 5 matching bases. The CDR3 has 13 amino acids. CDR1 and CDR2 (germline): SGHRS, YFSETQ. V lost 5 bases and J 7 bases, leaving 10 bases between the germline ends. The CDR3 DNA reads as TGCGCCAGCAGAGGGGATGGAAATTCACCCCTCCACTTT. Translation gives CASRGDGNSPLHF.

This sequence joins TRBV4-3 and TRBJ2-7; 10 positions match TRBD2. From germline, CDR1 is LGHNA and CDR2 YSLEER. The CDR3 is 15 amino acids. V lost 3 bases to trimming and J lost 5 bases; unmatched junction nucleotides: 7. DNA of the CDR3: TGCGCCAGCAGCCAGGAAGGACTAGCGGAGAACGAGCAGTACTTC. Amino acids: CASSQEGLAENEQYF.

The rearrangement joins TRBV30 to TRBJ2-1; 11 positions agree with TRBD2. CDR3 length equals 15 residues. The V and J ends lost 4 bases and 2 bases, in that order; junction bases with no gene match: 4. CDR1 and CDR2 (germline): GTSNPN, SVGIG (reference sequence). CDR3 amino acids: CAWTSGRRTYNEQFF. As DNA, the CDR3 is TGTGCCTGGACTAGCGGGAGGCGAACCTACAATGAGCAGTTCTTC.

The chain links TRBV6-2 or TRBV6-3 to TRBJ2-3; 10 bases are shared with TRBD2. J was trimmed by 4 bases and V by 6 bases; bases with no gene match: 7. The CDR3 has 15 residues. Germline loops: CDR1 MNHEY, CDR2 SVGEGT. CDR3 sequence reads: CASSPSGRFADTQYF. CDR3 sequence (DNA): TGTGCCAGCAGCCCTAGCGGGAGATTCGCAGATACGCAGTATTTT.

In DNA, the CDR3 is TGTGCCAGCAGTTCTTTCGGGGGAGGCAGCGATCCGAACACTGAAGCTTTCTTT. This encodes CASSSFGGGSDPNTEAFF. V is TRBV28 and J is TRBJ1-1, with D perhaps TRBD1 (5 bases). The CDR3 runs 18 residues. Trimming took 4 bases from V and 1 from J, leaving 22 bases between them. Per germline, CDR1 MDHEN and CDR2 SYDVKM.

V and J are TRBV14 and TRBJ2-1; TRBD1 matches at 7 bases. CDR1 is SGHDN, CDR2 FVKESK, per germline. The CDR3 has 15 amino acids. The ends lost 3 bases at V and 7 bases at J; junction bases unmatched: 9. CDR3 nucleotides: TGTGCCAGCAGCCAGTTTCTGACGGACAGGAATGAGCAGTTCTTC. Translated: CASSQFLTDRNEQFF.

The DNA of the CDR3 is TGTGCCAGCAGCTTAGTAGGGGGTGTTGGCGCTTTCTTT. It translates to CASSLVGGVGAFF. The chain carries TRBV7-9 and TRBJ1-1; D is possibly TRBD1 (6 bases). The CDR3 extends over 13 amino acids. Deletions cut 1 base from V and 11 bases from J, with 14 bases between. In germline, CDR1 is SEHNR, CDR2 FQNEAQ (reference sequence).